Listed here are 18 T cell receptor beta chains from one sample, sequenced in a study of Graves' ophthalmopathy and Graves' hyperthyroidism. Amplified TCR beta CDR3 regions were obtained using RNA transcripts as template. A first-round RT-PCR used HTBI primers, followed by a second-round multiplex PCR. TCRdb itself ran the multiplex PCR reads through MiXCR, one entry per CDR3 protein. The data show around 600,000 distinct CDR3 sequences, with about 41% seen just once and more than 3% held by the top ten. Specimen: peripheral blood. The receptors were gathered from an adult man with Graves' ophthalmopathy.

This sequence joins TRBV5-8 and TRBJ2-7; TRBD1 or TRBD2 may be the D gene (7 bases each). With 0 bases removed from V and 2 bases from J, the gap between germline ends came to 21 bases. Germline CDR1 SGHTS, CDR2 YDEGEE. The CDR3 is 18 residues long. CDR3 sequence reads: CASSLGRGVGGSTYEQYF. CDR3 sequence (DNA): TGTGCCAGCAGCTTGGGCAGGGGGGTCGGCGGGAGTACCTACGAGCAGTACTTC.

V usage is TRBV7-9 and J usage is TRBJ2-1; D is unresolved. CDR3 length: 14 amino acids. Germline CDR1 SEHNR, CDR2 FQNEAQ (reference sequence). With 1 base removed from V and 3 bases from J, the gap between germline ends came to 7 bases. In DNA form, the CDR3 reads TGTGCCAGCAGCTTAGTACATGACTACAATGAGCAGTTCTTC. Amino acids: CASSLVHDYNEQFF.

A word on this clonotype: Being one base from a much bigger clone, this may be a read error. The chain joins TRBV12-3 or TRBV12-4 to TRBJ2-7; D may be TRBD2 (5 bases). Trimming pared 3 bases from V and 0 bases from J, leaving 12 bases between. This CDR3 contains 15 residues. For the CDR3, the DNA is TGTGCCAGCAGTTTTGAAGTAGCGCGCTCCTACGAGCAGTACTTC. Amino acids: CASSFEVARSYEQYF.

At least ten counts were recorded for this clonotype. CDR3 nucleotides: TGTGCCAGCAGTGATGCGGAGGGCGGGGAGCTGTTTTTT. Residues: CASSDAEGGELFF. This chain links TRBV6-4 with TRBJ2-2, with D possibly matching TRBD2 (6 bases). Germline V lookup: CDR1 MRHNA, CDR2 SNTAGT. V was shortened by 3 bases and J by 7 bases, with 9 bases between the two germline ends. This CDR3 region has 13 residues.

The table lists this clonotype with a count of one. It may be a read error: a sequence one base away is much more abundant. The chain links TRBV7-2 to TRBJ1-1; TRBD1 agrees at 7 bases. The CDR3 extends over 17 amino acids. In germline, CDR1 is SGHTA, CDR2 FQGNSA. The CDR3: CASSSSGARGMNTEALF. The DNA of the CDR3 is TGTGCCAGCAGCTCTAGTGGGGCCAGGGGGATGAACACTGAAGCTCTCTTT.

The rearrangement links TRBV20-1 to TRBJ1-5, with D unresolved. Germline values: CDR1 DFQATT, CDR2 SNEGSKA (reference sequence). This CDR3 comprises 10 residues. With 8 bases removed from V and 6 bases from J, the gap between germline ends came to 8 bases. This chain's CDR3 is CSIRGQPQHF. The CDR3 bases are TGCAGTATCCGGGGTCAGCCCCAGCATTTT.

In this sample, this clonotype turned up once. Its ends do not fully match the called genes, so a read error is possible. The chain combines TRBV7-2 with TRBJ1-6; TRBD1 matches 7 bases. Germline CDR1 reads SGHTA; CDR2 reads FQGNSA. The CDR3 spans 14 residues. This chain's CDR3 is CTSSLVQGDSPLHF. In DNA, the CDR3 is TGTACCAGCAGCTTAGTCCAGGGGGATTCGCCCCTCCACTTT. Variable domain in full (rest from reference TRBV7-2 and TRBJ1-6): GAGVSQSPSNKVTEKGKDVELRCDPISGHTALYWYRQSLGQGLEFLIYFQGNSAPDKSGLPSDRFSAERTGGSVSTLTIQRTQQEDSAVYLCTSSLVQGDSPLHFGNGTRLTVT.

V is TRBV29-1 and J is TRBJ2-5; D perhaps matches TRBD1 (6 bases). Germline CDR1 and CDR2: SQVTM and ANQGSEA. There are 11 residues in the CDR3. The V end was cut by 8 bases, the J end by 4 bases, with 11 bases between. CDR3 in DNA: TGCAGCTTAAGGGGGAGAGAGACCCAGTACTTC. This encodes CSLRGRETQYF.

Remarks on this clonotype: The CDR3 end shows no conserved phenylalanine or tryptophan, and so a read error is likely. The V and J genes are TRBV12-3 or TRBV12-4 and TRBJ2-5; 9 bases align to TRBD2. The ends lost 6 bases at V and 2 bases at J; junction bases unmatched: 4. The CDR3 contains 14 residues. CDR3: CASSTLAGQETQYG. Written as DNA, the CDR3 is TGTGCCAGCAGCACCCTAGCGGGGCAAGAGACCCAGTACGGC.

The CDR3: CASRETGTGQPQHF. The CDR3 DNA reads as TGTGCCAGCAGGGAAACAGGGACGGGCCAGCCCCAGCATTTT. The gene calls are TRBV27 and TRBJ1-5; D possibly corresponds to TRBD1 (6 bases). This CDR3 contains 14 residues. Trimming pared 6 bases from V and 7 bases from J, leaving 16 bases between. Germline V gene sequence: CDR1 MNHEY, CDR2 SMNVEV (reference sequence).

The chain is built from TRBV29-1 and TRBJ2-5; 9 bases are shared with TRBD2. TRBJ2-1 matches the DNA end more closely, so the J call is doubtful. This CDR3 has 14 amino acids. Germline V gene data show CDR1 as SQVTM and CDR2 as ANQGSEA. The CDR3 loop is CSVRLAENYNEQFF. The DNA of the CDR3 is TGCAGCGTTCGACTAGCGGAGAACTACAATGAGCAGTTCTTC.

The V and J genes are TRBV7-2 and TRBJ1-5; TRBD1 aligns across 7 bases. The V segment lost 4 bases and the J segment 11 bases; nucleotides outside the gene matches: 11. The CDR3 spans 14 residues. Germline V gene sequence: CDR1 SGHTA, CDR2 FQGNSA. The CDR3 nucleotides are TGTGCCAGCAGCTCGACAGGGCCCCAAGAGACCCAGCATTTT. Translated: CASSSTGPQETQHF.

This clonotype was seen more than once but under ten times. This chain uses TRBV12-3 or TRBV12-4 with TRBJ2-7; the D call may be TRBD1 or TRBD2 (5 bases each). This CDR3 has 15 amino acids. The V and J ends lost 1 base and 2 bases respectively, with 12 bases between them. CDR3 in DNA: TGTGCCAGCAGTTTAGGAGGGACGGATCCCTACGAGCAGTACTTC. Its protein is CASSLGGTDPYEQYF.

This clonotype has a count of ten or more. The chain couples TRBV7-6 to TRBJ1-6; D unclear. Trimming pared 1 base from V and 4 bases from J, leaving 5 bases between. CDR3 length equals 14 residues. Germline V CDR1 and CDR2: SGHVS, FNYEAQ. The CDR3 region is CASSLEEYNSPLHF. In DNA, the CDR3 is TGTGCCAGCAGCTTAGAAGAGTATAATTCACCCCTCCACTTT.

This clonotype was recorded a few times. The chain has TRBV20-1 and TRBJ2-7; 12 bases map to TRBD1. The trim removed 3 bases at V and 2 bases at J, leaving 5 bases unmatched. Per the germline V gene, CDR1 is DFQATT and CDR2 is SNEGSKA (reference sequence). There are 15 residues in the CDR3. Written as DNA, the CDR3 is TGCAGTGCTAGGGGGACAGGGGGCGCCCCCTACGAGCAGTACTTC. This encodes CSARGTGGAPYEQYF.

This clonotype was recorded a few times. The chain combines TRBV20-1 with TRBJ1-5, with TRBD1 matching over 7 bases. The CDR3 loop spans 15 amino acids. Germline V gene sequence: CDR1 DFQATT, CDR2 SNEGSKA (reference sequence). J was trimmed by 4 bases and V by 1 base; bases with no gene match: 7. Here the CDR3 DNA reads TGCAGTGCTAGAGCTTTTGGCAGGGGGAATCAGCCCCAGCATTTT. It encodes CSARAFGRGNQPQHF.

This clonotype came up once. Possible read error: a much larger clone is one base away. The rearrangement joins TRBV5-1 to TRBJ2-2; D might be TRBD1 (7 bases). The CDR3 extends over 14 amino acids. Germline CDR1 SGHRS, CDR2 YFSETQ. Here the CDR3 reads CASSLMTGPGGLFF. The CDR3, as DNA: TGCGCCAGCAGCTTGATGACAGGGCCCGGGGGGCTGTTTTTT.

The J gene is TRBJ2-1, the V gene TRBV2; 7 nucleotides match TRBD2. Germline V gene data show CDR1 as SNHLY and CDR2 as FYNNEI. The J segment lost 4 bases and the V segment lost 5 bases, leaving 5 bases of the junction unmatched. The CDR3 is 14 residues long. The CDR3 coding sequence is TGTGCCAGCAGTCCGCGGGGGTTATACAATGAGCAGTTCTTC. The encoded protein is CASSPRGLYNEQFF.